This T cell receptor (beta chain) was sequenced during a study of identical twins. Study findings and constraints: Fewer insertions characterized abundant cord blood beta clonotypes, whereas memory repertoires showed none.

On this clonotype: Its target is not known.

Unique molecular identifiers were present on the cDNA, which also gained a universal primer site by template switching. Each CDR3 protein gets one entry after TCRdb re-called the 5' RACE reads with MiXCR. The sample lists 1.5 million to 2 million distinct CDR3 sequences, about 32% occurring once. Germline lookup yields CDR1 MNHNY and CDR2 SVGAGI (reference sequence). The CDR3 has 13 residues. V was shortened by 6 bases and J by 5 bases, with 11 bases between the two germline ends. The chain recombines TRBV6-6 with TRBJ2-1; tentatively, D is TRBD1 (6 bases). Sequencing input: cord blood. This receptor was obtained from a newborn girl in good health. The DNA of the CDR3 is TGTGCCAGCAGACAGGGTACACACAATGAGCAGTTCTTC. The encoded protein is CASRQGTHNEQFF.